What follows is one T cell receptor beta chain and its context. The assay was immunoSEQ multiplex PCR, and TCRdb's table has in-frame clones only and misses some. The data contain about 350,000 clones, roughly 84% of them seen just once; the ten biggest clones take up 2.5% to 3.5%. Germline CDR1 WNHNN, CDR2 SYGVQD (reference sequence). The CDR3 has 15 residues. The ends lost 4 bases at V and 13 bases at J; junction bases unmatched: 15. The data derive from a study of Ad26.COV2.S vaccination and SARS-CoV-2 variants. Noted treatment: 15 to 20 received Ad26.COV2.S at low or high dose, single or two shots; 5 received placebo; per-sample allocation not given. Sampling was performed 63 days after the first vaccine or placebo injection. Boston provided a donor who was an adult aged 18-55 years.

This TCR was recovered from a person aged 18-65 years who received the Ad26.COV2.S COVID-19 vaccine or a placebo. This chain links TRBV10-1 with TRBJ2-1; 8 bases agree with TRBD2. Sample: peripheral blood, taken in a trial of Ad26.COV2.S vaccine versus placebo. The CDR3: CASSAGLANTGSQFF. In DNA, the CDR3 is TGCGCCAGCAGTGCCGGACTAGCCAATACGGGAAGCCAGTTCTTC.